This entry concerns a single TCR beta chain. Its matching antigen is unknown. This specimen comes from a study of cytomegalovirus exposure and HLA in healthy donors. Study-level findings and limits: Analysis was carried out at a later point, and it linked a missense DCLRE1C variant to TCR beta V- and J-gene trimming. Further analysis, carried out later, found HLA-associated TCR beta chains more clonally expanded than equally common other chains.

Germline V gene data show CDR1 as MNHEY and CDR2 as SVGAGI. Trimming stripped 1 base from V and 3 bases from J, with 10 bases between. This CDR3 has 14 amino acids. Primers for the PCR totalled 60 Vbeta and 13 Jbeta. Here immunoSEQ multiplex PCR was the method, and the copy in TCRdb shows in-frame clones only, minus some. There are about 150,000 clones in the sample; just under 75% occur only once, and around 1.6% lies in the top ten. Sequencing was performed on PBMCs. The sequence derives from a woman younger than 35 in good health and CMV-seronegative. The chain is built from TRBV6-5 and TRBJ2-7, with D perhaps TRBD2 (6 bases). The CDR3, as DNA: TGTGCCAGCAGTTACTTGGGACTGGGCTACGAGCAGTACTTC. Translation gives CASSYLGLGYEQYF.